What follows are 23 T cell receptor beta chains derived from one specimen sequenced in a study of blood T cells in healthy people across ages. For the second PCR, which ran for about 7 to 11 cycles, a sample-barcoded 5' primer and a J-beta primer mix were used. TCRdb ran MiXCR on the 5' RACE reads and lists one entry per CDR3 protein. Of about 670,000 distinct CDR3 sequences listed, roughly two fifths are singletons. The sequencing input was blood. These TCRs come from a man aged 80 or over in good health.

This clonotype was recorded at least ten times. The rearrangement joins TRBV20-1 to TRBJ2-5; TRBD1 matches 10 bases. Trimming at V came to 6 bases and at J to 9 bases, leaving 19 bases not matched to a gene. Germline assignment: CDR1 DFQATT and CDR2 SNEGSKA (reference sequence). The CDR3 length is 16 residues. The CDR3 bases are TGCAGTGCACTCAAGTCCCGGGACAGGGGCGGTGGGGCCCAGTACTTC. It yields the protein CSALKSRDRGGGAQYF.

Concerning this clonotype itself: This may be a read error, as it is one base from a much larger clone. The chain combines TRBV7-2 with TRBJ2-5, with 10 nucleotides matching TRBD2. V gave up 6 bases and J gave up 11 bases; unmatched junction bases: 18. This CDR3 comprises 16 residues. The V gene's germline CDR1 is SGHTA and CDR2 FQGNSA. The CDR3 is CASSSASGGSYNGQYF. CDR3 sequence (DNA): TGTGCCAGCAGTTCTGCTAGCGGGGGCTCCTACAATGGGCAGTACTTC.

The V and J genes are TRBV12-3 or TRBV12-4 and TRBJ1-6, with no clear D. The CDR3 is 14 residues long. Trimming removed 6 bases at V and 10 bases at J, with 16 bases between. CDR3 sequence: CASSTAARQSPLHF. CDR3 nucleotide sequence: TGTGCCAGCAGCACCGCGGCCAGGCAGTCACCCCTCCACTTT.

J is TRBJ1-1 and V is TRBV5-5; D might be TRBD1 (5 bases). V was cut by 4 bases and J by 0 bases, with 13 bases left in between. Germline loops: CDR1 SGHKS, CDR2 YYEKEE (reference sequence). This CDR3 comprises 15 residues. The CDR3 loop is CASSLMGDMNTEAFF. CDR3 in DNA: TGTGCCAGCAGCCTTATGGGGGATATGAACACTGAAGCTTTCTTT.

V usage is TRBV20-1 and J usage is TRBJ1-2; 9 nucleotides match TRBD1. With 6 bases clipped from V and 2 bases from J, the junction kept 13 bases outside the gene matches. The CDR3 has 16 amino acids. Germline V lookup: CDR1 DFQATT, CDR2 SNEGSKA (reference sequence). CDR3 DNA: TGCAGTGCCGATCCCGGGACAGGGATCCGGAACTATGGCTACACCTTC. It codes for CSADPGTGIRNYGYTF.

The table lists this clonotype with many counts. This chain connects TRBV6-6 to TRBJ2-1; unclear D gene. Germline CDR1 is MNHNY and CDR2 is SVGAGI (reference sequence). V was clipped by 5 bases and J by 6 bases, with 14 bases between them. There are 14 residues in the CDR3. CDR3 sequence: CASSQGDWVNEQFF. In DNA form, the CDR3 reads TGTGCCAGCAGTCAAGGAGACTGGGTCAATGAGCAGTTCTTC.

This clonotype was counted at least ten times. CDR3 amino acids: CAATVYYGYTF. CDR3 sequence (DNA): TGTGCCGCCACAGTATACTATGGCTACACCTTC. The genes are TRBV30 and TRBJ1-2; D remains ambiguous. This CDR3 is 11 amino acids long. Deletions cut 8 bases from V and 3 bases from J, with 10 bases between. Germline V gene lookup returns CDR1 GTSNPN and CDR2 SVGIG (reference sequence).

Concerning this clonotype: Given a much more abundant clone one base away, this may be a read error. The V and J genes are TRBV12-3 or TRBV12-4 and TRBJ2-2; D not certain. CDR3 size: 12 residues. This CDR3 is CASRTNAGELFF. DNA for the CDR3: TGTGCCAGCAGGACGAACGCCGGGGAGCTGTTTTTT.

This clonotype was recorded at least ten times. The CDR3 here is CASSQTQGVPLHF. The CDR3 DNA reads TGTGCCAGCAGCCAAACTCAGGGTGTACCCCTCCACTTT. V and J are TRBV25-1 and TRBJ1-6, with TRBD1 as a possible D gene (5 bases). V lost 6 bases to trimming and J lost 12 bases, with 15 bases between them. The CDR3 runs to 13 residues. The V gene's germline CDR1 is MGHDK and CDR2 SYGVNS. The full variable domain, completed using reference TRBV25-1 and TRBJ1-6, is EADIYQTPRYLVIGTGKKITLECSQTMGHDKMYWYQQDPGMELHLIHYSYGVNSTEKGDLSSESTVSRIRTEHFPLTLESARPSHTSQYLCASSQTQGVPLHFGNGTRLTVT.

The chain couples TRBV5-4 to TRBJ2-1, with unresolved D. The DNA end favors TRBJ2-7, so the J call may be wrong. The length of the CDR3 is 17 residues. Per the germline V gene, CDR1 is SGHNT and CDR2 is YYREEE (reference sequence). CDR3 bases: TGTGCCAGCAGCCGACGCCTCCACAGTCAGAGCTACAATGAGCAGTACTTC. Amino acids: CASSRRLHSQSYNEQYF.

The genes are TRBV4-3 and TRBJ1-4; D unresolved. Trimming took 0 bases from V and 3 from J, leaving 11 bases between them. Germline loops: CDR1 LGHNA, CDR2 YSLEER. The CDR3 covers 16 residues. CDR3 residues: CASSQDRRVANEKLFF. CDR3 in DNA: TGCGCCAGCAGCCAAGATAGGAGGGTTGCTAATGAAAAACTGTTTTTT.

V is TRBV29-1 and J is TRBJ2-5; D might be TRBD1 (6 bases). Trimming took off 7 bases at V and 0 bases at J, with 12 bases between the two ends. CDR3 length: 13 amino acids. CDR1 SQVTM and CDR2 ANQGSEA come from the germline V gene. CDR3 nucleotides: TGCAGCGGGCAGGACAGTCACCAAGAGACCCAGTACTTC. It translates to CSGQDSHQETQYF.

V usage is TRBV11-2 and J usage is TRBJ2-3, with D tentatively TRBD2 (5 bases). The CDR3 is made up of 13 amino acids. V was trimmed by 5 bases and J by 5 bases, leaving 11 bases between them. Germline CDR1 reads SGHAT; CDR2 reads FQNNGV. The CDR3 DNA follows: TGTGCCAGCAGCGGCGGACTTTTAGATACGCAGTATTTT. Translated: CASSGGLLDTQYF.

This clonotype was detected only once. The V and J genes are TRBV20-1 and TRBJ1-1, with D maybe TRBD1 (6 bases). The CDR3 contains 13 residues. V was trimmed by 3 bases and J by 4 bases, leaving 12 bases between them. Germline assignment: CDR1 DFQATT and CDR2 SNEGSKA (reference sequence). This chain's CDR3 is CSASFRGGTEAFF. The DNA for the CDR3 is TGCAGTGCTAGTTTCAGGGGAGGCACTGAAGCTTTCTTT.

This clonotype has only a few counts. The rearrangement uses TRBV5-1 and TRBJ1-2, with D tentatively TRBD1 (6 bases). CDR3 length equals 14 residues. V was shortened by 4 bases and J by 4 bases, with 14 bases between the two germline ends. Germline V gives CDR1 SGHRS, CDR2 YFSETQ. The CDR3, as DNA: TGCGCCAGCAGCCCAGGGGATTCTATCTATGGCTACACCTTC. This translates into CASSPGDSIYGYTF.

This clonotype was seen once. CDR3 bases: TGTGCCAGCAGTCCACTGGCGGCCTACGAGCAGTACTTC. Amino acids: CASSPLAAYEQYF. The J gene is TRBJ2-7, the V gene TRBV7-2; D call uncertain. The CDR3 loop spans 13 amino acids. V was cut by 6 bases and J by 2 bases, with 11 bases left in between. CDR1 is SGHTA and CDR2 is FQGNSA in the germline V gene.

Only one count was recorded for this clonotype. The chain recombines TRBV5-1 with TRBJ2-2; 8 bases line up with TRBD2. CDR3 length: 16 amino acids. Trimming at V came to 0 bases and at J to 2 bases, leaving 3 bases not matched to a gene. In germline, CDR1 is SGHRS, CDR2 YFSETQ. The CDR3 bases are TGCGCCAGCAGCTTGGAGGCGGGGGGCAACACCGGGGAGCTGTTTTTT. Protein: CASSLEAGGNTGELFF.

The rearrangement uses TRBV6-5 and TRBJ2-7; weak D call: TRBD2 (5 bases). Germline V lookup: CDR1 MNHEY, CDR2 SVGAGI. This CDR3 is 13 amino acids long. The germline V and J ends were trimmed by 6 bases and 1 base, with 10 bases remaining between them. CDR3 protein: CASSTRGSYEQYF. The CDR3, as DNA: TGTGCCAGCAGCACTCGCGGGTCCTACGAGCAGTACTTC.

This clonotype was detected only a few times. V and J are TRBV11-2 and TRBJ1-1; D ambiguous. Germline-derived CDR1 and CDR2 are SGHAT and FQNNGV. The V gene lost 5 bases and the J gene lost 4 bases, with 11 bases spanning the gap. This CDR3 contains 13 residues. The CDR3 loop is CASSTTVSTEAFF. The CDR3 bases are TGTGCCAGCAGCACAACAGTTAGCACTGAAGCTTTCTTT.

This clonotype has more than one count but fewer than ten. The rearrangement links TRBV14 to TRBJ2-5, with D possibly TRBD1 on 6 matching bases. There are 16 residues in the CDR3. Trimming took 2 bases from V and 3 from J, leaving 16 bases between them. Germline CDR1 SGHDN, CDR2 FVKESK. CDR3 amino acids: CASSQLRLTGEETQYF. CDR3 nucleotides: TGTGCCAGCAGCCAACTTAGGCTGACAGGAGAAGAGACCCAGTACTTC.

J is TRBJ2-7 and V is TRBV4-1; a weak D match, TRBD2 (5 bases). Germline CDR1 MGHRA, CDR2 YSYEKL. V was clipped by 1 base and J by 5 bases, with 12 bases between them. CDR3 size: 14 residues. In DNA, the CDR3 is TGCGCCAGCAGCCAAGTGGGTTCCGGGGACGAGCAGTACTTC. This translates into CASSQVGSGDEQYF.

V usage is TRBV5-6 and J usage is TRBJ1-2; no definite D call. Germline CDR1 reads SGHDT; CDR2 reads YYEEEE. V was clipped by 3 bases and J by 1 base, with 13 bases between them. The CDR3 extends over 15 amino acids. The CDR3 protein is CASSCFRTVNYGYTF. The CDR3 nucleotides read TGTGCCAGCAGCTGTTTTAGGACCGTTAACTATGGCTACACCTTC.

Only one count was recorded for this clonotype. CDR3 DNA sequence: TGTGCCAGCAGCTTGGCCACGACTAGCGGGGGGGCCAGTACGCAGTATTTT. Translation gives CASSLATTSGGASTQYF. The chain combines TRBV5-5 with TRBJ2-3, with 14 bases that match TRBD2. The germline V gene encodes CDR1 SGHKS and CDR2 YYEKEE (reference sequence). V lost 0 bases and J lost 8; bases outside the gene matches: 8. The CDR3 is 17 amino acids.